This T cell receptor (beta chain) was sequenced for a study of OX40 agonist ivuxolimab in advanced cancers. Overall study: The dose of intravenous ivuxolimab that patients received every 2 weeks ranged from 0.01 to 10 mg/kg. Patients undergoing dose escalation presented with hepatocellular carcinoma, melanoma, renal cell or head and neck cancer. Study results and limitations: With doses of 0.1 to 3.0 mg/kg, CD4+ and CD8+ blood T cells had undergone clonal expansion by week 6.

In regard to this clone: Its antigen remains unidentified.

Autoimmune disease history or systemic immunosuppression was exclusionary. Assay: immunoSEQ multiplex PCR; the TCRdb copy retains only in-frame clones and omits some. This sample has approximately 94,000 clones, with around 89% found just once. Trimming cost V 2 bases and J 6 bases, with 8 bases left between them. In germline, CDR1 is SGHDT, CDR2 YYEEEE. The CDR3 totals 12 residues. The sequence came from an adult with an advanced solid tumor such as melanoma, head and neck, liver or kidney cancer. The rearrangement uses TRBV5-6 and TRBJ1-2; D is possibly TRBD1 (5 bases). The material was CD4+ or CD8+ T cells sorted from blood, obtained in a trial of the OX40 agonist ivuxolimab. Written as DNA, the CDR3 is TGTGCCAGCAGCTTCAGGGCGAATGGCTACACCTTC. Translated, it gives CASSFRANGYTF. The full variable domain, in which reference TRBV5-6 and TRBJ1-2 provide the parts outside the CDR3, is DAGVTQSPTHLIKTRGQQVTLRCSPKSGHDTVSWYQQALGQGPQFIFQYYEEEERQRGNFPDRFSGHQFPNYSSELNVNALLLGDSALYLCASSFRANGYTFGSGTRLTVV.